This TCR beta chain was recovered during a study of siplizumab effects on memory and regulatory T cells. Whole-study findings and limits: The drug siplizumab significantly decreased the alloreactive sequences that could be traced to unstimulated CD4+ memory cells. Major contributors to the alloresponse seemed to be naive T cells, which also appeared more diverse than memory cells. Roughly 75-97% of proliferating CD4+ or CD8+ clones lacked a naive or memory phenotype that could be assigned.

The CDR3 has 16 amino acids. Losses at the gene ends were 0 bases for V and 3 bases for J; bases not matched to a gene: 5. The germline V gene has CDR1 SGHDT and CDR2 YYEEEE. In the case of this clone: Its target is not known.

Each sample yielded 90,000 to 100,000 assayed TCR templates. Profiling relied on immunoSEQ multiplex PCR, and the TCRdb table lists in-frame clones only, not all of them. This sample has around 94,000 clones; about 94% occur once, and the top ten carry 0.85% to 1.2%. The sequencing input was CD4+ T cells sorted from blood. The chain employs TRBV5-6 and TRBJ2-1; 8 positions match TRBD2. The receptor was derived from a human donor in good health. CDR3 sequence: CASSLDSGIGYNEQFF. CDR3 coding DNA: TGTGCCAGCAGCTTGGATAGCGGGATTGGCTACAATGAGCAGTTCTTC. Complete variable domain (other parts from reference TRBV5-6 and TRBJ2-1): DAGVTQSPTHLIKTRGQQVTLRCSPKSGHDTVSWYQQALGQGPQFIFQYYEEEERQRGNFPDRFSGHQFPNYSSELNVNALLLGDSALYLCASSLDSGIGYNEQFFGPGTRLTVL.